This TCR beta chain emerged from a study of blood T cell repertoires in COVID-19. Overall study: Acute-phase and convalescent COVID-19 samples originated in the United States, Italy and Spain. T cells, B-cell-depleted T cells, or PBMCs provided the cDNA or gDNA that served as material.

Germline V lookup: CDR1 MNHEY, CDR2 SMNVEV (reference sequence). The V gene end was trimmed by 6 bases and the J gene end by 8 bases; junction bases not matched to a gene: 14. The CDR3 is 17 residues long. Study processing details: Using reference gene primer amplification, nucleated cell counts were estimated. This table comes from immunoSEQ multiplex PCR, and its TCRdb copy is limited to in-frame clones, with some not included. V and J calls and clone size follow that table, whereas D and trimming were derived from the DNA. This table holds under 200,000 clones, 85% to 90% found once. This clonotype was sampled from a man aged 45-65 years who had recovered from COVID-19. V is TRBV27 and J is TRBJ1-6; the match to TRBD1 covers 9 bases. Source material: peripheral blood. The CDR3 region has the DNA TGTGCCAGCAGGGTCATAACCGGGACAGGGAGGGATTCACCCCTCCACTTT. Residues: CASRVITGTGRDSPLHF.